One and the same sample provided the 7 T cell receptor beta chains below, sequenced in a study of graft-versus-host responses after intestinal transplantation. These receptors are not linked to any known antigen. Produced via immunoSEQ multiplex PCR; TCRdb's table is partial and in-frame only. Among about 81,000 clones listed, 70% to 90% were seen once. The sample was unstimulated CD4+ T cells sorted from spleen or lymph node cells, taken before intestinal transplant. The receptors were gathered from a human donor who received an intestinal transplant.

Remarks on this clone: The sample contains more than one DNA sequence encoding this CDR3. The chain recombines TRBV27 with TRBJ2-5; D not resolved. V lost 2 bases, J lost 8 bases, and 15 bases lay in between. Germline lookup yields CDR1 MNHEY and CDR2 SMNVEV (reference sequence). The CDR3 extends over 14 amino acids. The CDR3 DNA follows: TGTGCCAGCAGTTTACGCGGTCTGTCGAGAACCCAGTACTTC. Its protein is CASSLRGLSRTQYF.

The chain joins TRBV7-2 to TRBJ2-1; the D gene is possibly TRBD2 (5 bases). The V end was cut by 4 bases, the J end by 0 bases, with 10 bases between. Germline lookup yields CDR1 SGHTA and CDR2 FQGNSA. This CDR3 spans 15 amino acids. CDR3 nucleotides: TGTGCCAGCAGCTCCCGCGGAGGCTCCTACAATGAGCAGTTCTTC. It is translated as CASSSRGGSYNEQFF.

This clone was seen just once. The chain uses TRBV6-5 and TRBJ2-7; TRBD1 agrees at 9 bases. V lost 5 bases, J lost 3 bases, and 2 bases stayed unmatched. Germline CDR1 is MNHEY and CDR2 is SVGAGI. This CDR3 is 13 amino acids long. The DNA for the CDR3 is TGTGCCAGCAGTCAGACAGGGGGCTACGAGCAGTACTTC. This translates into CASSQTGGYEQYF.

The chain employs TRBV27 and TRBJ2-1, with D unresolved. The CDR3 covers 14 residues. Germline assignment: CDR1 MNHEY and CDR2 SMNVEV (reference sequence). The V gene lost 3 bases and the J gene lost 6 bases, with 12 bases spanning the gap. The CDR3 bases are TGTGCCAGCAGTTTGGTCAGAGGTGGCAATGAGCAGTTCTTC. It encodes CASSLVRGGNEQFF.

This sequence joins TRBV10-2 and TRBJ1-2; D possibly corresponds to TRBD1 (6 bases). Germline lookup yields CDR1 WSHSY and CDR2 SAAADI. The ends were cut back, 10 bases at V and 4 bases at J, with 19 bases in the middle. This CDR3 comprises 14 residues. In DNA, the CDR3 is TGCGCCATTAGTCCCAGGGGACCGGGCTATGGCTACACCTTC. Amino acids: CAISPRGPGYGYTF.

The chain combines TRBV28 with TRBJ2-7; weak D call: TRBD1 (5 bases). Germline loops: CDR1 MDHEN, CDR2 SYDVKM. The V and J ends lost 6 bases and 3 bases respectively, with 21 bases between them. CDR3 length equals 16 residues. The CDR3 spells CASSLPQGATYYEQYF. CDR3 coding DNA: TGTGCCAGCAGCCTCCCCCAGGGCGCCACTTACTACGAGCAGTACTTC.

V is TRBV6-5 and J is TRBJ2-7; 7 bases match TRBD1. CDR1 and CDR2 from the germline V gene are MNHEY and SVGAGI. Losses at the gene ends were 4 bases for V and 0 bases for J; bases not matched to a gene: 3. The CDR3 has 14 residues. The CDR3 here is CASSSRDSSYEQYF. CDR3 coding DNA: TGTGCCAGCAGTTCCAGGGACAGCTCCTACGAGCAGTACTTC.